This entry features one T cell receptor (beta chain) sequence. This clonotype was seen at least ten times. This receptor's antigen is unknown. Base qualities are missing; no much larger clone stands one base away. This record belongs to a study of blood T cells in healthy people across ages (dated by TCRdb to between 2014 and 2017). Regarding the complete study: In model experiments, template switching captured about one uniquely barcoded TCR beta cDNA molecule for every two T cells. The donors were split into four age groups: young (average 16 years), middle-aged (roughly 42), aged (roughly 68) and long-lived (approximately 80). The study measured age-related changes in TCR beta repertoire diversity using deep sequencing normalized with unique cDNA molecular identifiers. Donors of different ages were randomly distributed across sequencing lanes to avoid experimental bias. For two donors (one aged 18 to 30 and one aged 80 or older), the study analyzed two additional independent replicas of 1 million unique cDNA reads from the same blood draw.

Receptors were amplified or captured by 5' RACE. These reads were obtained on an Illumina HiSeq 2500. A second roughly 7 to 11 cycle PCR used a sample-barcoded 5' primer and a J-beta primer mix. Each TCR beta cDNA molecule received a unique molecular identifier from a template-switch 5' adaptor carrying 12 random nucleotides. Each sample yielded at least 2.5 million CDR3-containing paired-end reads. First-strand cDNA was synthesized from all RNA with the Mint cDNA synthesis kit, primed by a TRBC-specific oligonucleotide. After uracil-DNA glycosylase treatment, a first 18-cycle PCR used universal primers M1SS and BC2_uni_R on all cDNA. The published analysis was carried out like this. Normalization of each sample was performed by random selection of 1 million high-quality reads, each carrying a distinct molecular identifier. Instead of being binned into consensus sequences, reads that shared molecular identifiers were thrown out. MiTCR, run with a Q25 quality threshold and the strictest error-elimination algorithm, handled CDR3 identification, clonotype clustering and error correction. Lower-bound total TCR beta diversity was estimated with a nonparametric unseen species model using Euler transformation. TCRdb ran its own pipeline on the public reads, namely fastp trimming at Q25 and MiXCR clone calling, and kept in-frame beta chains. Merged by CDR3 protein, the rows form single entries marked with the most common genes and DNA. The V and J calls and clone size come from TCRdb's table, not from the authors' own analysis. In this sample the table shows 850,000 or so distinct CDR3 sequences, 29% of which occur a single time. Jointly, the top ten make up around 16% of the sample.

Sequences SGHRS (CDR1) and YFSETQ (CDR2) are obtained from the germline V gene. There are 18 amino acids in the CDR3, from cysteine to phenylalanine inclusive. Just CDR3 DNA is preserved here, 54 bases in frame from base 1. Compared with germline, V lacks 4 bases and J lacks 2 bases; bases without a gene match: 10. Systemically healthy Caucasian individuals from Russia, around 38 in total and aged about 6 to 100 years, were included as donors. Each donor gave ten milliliters of peripheral blood, drawn into EDTA-treated Vacutainer tubes. Ficoll-Paque density-gradient centrifugation was used to isolate PBMCs, with at least 7 million obtained per sample. Total RNA, at least 6 micrograms per sample, was extracted from PBMCs with Trizol reagent. The percentages of naive CD45RAhigh/CD27high T cells were determined by flow cytometry on a PBMC aliquot from every donor. Paper-wide results and their limitations: Since profiling was done on bulk unsorted PBMCs, naive and antigen-experienced compartments could not be conclusively compared. The CMV infection status of donors was not known, potentially confounding age-related changes in expanded clonotypes. Estimates of total diversity from one million sequenced T cells were regarded as lower bounds and underestimates. There was a strong correlation between observed TCR beta diversity and the percentage of naive T cells measured by flow cytometry. Observed TCR beta diversity per million T cells fell roughly linearly with age, and a significant reduction was already apparent by age roughly 40. Compared with the aged group, the long-lived group had more naive CD4+ T cells, fewer expanded clones and increased TCR diversity, suggesting age selection.

The clonotype originates from a woman older than 75 in good health. Recombination linked TRBV5-1 to TRBJ2-3, with 13 bases aligning to TRBD2. The specimen sequenced was blood. The encoded CDR3 is CASSLLLAGGHDTDTQYF. DNA sequence: TGCGCCAGCAGCCTCCTACTAGCGGGGGGGCATGACACAGATACGCAGTATTTT.